This TCR beta chain appears in the sequencing data of a study of blood T cell repertoires in COVID-19. Some clones are missing from TCRdb's copy, which holds only in-frame ones; the method was immunoSEQ multiplex PCR. The repertoire holds approximately 170,000 clones, roughly 85% seen once, with roughly 2% in the top ten. CDR3 length: 13 amino acids. Looked up from germline, CDR1 is SEHNR and CDR2 is FQNEAQ (reference sequence). V lost 5 bases and J lost 6; bases outside the gene matches: 3. Sequencing input: peripheral blood. The chain recombines TRBV7-9 with TRBJ2-4; TRBD1 matches 8 bases. This receptor was taken from a woman aged 80 or over with acute or convalescent COVID-19. In DNA, the CDR3 is TGTGCCAGCAGCATTGACAGGGGAAACATTCAGTACTTC. Translation gives CASSIDRGNIQYF.